The rows below give T cell receptor beta chains drawn from one sample of a study of cytomegalovirus exposure and HLA in healthy donors. Some clones are missing from TCRdb's copy, which holds only in-frame ones; the method was immunoSEQ multiplex PCR. Of 150,000 to 180,000 clones in the sample, about four fifths are singletons; the top ten hold 2.8%. Sequenced sample: PBMCs. These receptors were obtained from a man between 18 and 29 years old in good health and CMV-seronegative. The CDR3 runs from the conserved cysteine through the conserved F or W. The D gene is left open where the match is weak.

>TRBV6-6|TRBJ2-6|NA
CASRTSAGANVLTF
TGTGCCAGCAGGACTTCGGCGGGGGCCAACGTCCTGACTTTC
>TRBV5-8|TRBJ2-7|NA
CASSLTYEQYF
TGTGCCAGCAGCTTGACGTACGAGCAGTACTTC
>TRBV2|TRBJ2-3|TRBD2
CASRLAGSTDTQYF
TGTGCCAGCAGGCTAGCGGGGAGCACAGATACGCAGTATTTT
>TRBV2|TRBJ1-5|NA
CASSNREPWIGQPQHF
TGTGCCAGCAGTAACCGGGAACCCTGGATTGGACAGCCCCAGCATTTT
>TRBV5-6|TRBJ2-4|NA
CASSLPAKNSQYF
TGTGCCAGCAGTCTACCAGCCAAAAACAGTCAGTACTTC
>TRBV4-1|TRBJ1-1|NA
CASSQPQGDMNTEAFF
TGCGCCAGCAGCCAACCGCAAGGGGACATGAACACTGAAGCTTTCTTT
>TRBV5-1|TRBJ2-3|TRBD2
CASSFFSGTSGGAEDTQYF
TGCGCCAGCAGCTTTTTCAGTGGGACTAGCGGGGGGGCGGAAGATACGCAGTATTTT
>TRBV27|TRBJ2-7|NA
CASSARPLGYEQYF
TGTGCCAGCAGTGCCAGGCCTCTCGGCTACGAGCAGTACTTC
>TRBV2|TRBJ2-4|NA
CASSDLYPPKNSQYF
TGTGCCAGCAGCGACCTGTACCCCCCAAAAAACAGTCAGTACTTC
>TRBV7-2|TRBJ2-5|TRBD2
CASSTTGGAAETQYF
TGTGCCAGCAGCACAACGGGGGGGGCGGCGGAGACCCAGTACTTC